A single sample gave rise to the 8 T cell receptor beta chains below, sequenced in a study of identical twins. TCRdb used MiXCR to reprocess the 5' RACE reads, holding one entry per CDR3 protein. Of around 1.7 million distinct CDR3 sequences in the sample, around 29% were seen once. What was sequenced was cord blood. The receptors shown here come from a newborn girl in good health.

The V call is TRBV5-1, the J call TRBJ1-1; 8 bases fit TRBD1. J was trimmed by 6 bases and V by 4 bases; bases with no gene match: 5. Germline V gene data show CDR1 as SGHRS and CDR2 as YFSETQ. This CDR3 is 13 amino acids long. The CDR3 loop reads CASSQTGAPEAFF. The CDR3 DNA reads TGCGCCAGCAGCCAGACAGGGGCCCCTGAAGCTTTCTTT.

In its sample, this clonotype was seen many times. One end of the junction fails to match germline, which may point to a read error. The chain links TRBV5-1 to TRBJ2-7, with TRBD1 matching 7 bases. The CDR3 is made up of 14 amino acids. Germline-derived CDR1 and CDR2 are SGHRS and YFSETQ. The CDR3 spells CASSSAGGSYEQYF. CDR3 DNA sequence: TGTGCCAGCAGTTCGGCAGGGGGCTCCTACGAGCAGTACTTC.

V gene TRBV15 combines with J gene TRBJ1-4; TRBD1 agrees at 9 bases. V dropped 1 base and J dropped 8; count of bases not matched to a gene: 5. The germline gives CDR1 LNHNV, CDR2 YYDKDF (reference sequence). The CDR3 covers 15 residues. CDR3 in DNA: TGTGCCACCAGCAGAGTTCGCACAGGGGGCGAAAAACTGTTTTTT. This encodes CATSRVRTGGEKLFF.

There are a few counts of this clonotype. The V gene is TRBV20-1, the J gene TRBJ2-1; 11 nucleotides agree with TRBD2. The V and J ends lost 0 bases and 7 bases, in that order; junction bases with no gene match: 5. This CDR3 contains 15 residues. In germline, CDR1 is DFQATT, CDR2 SNEGSKA (reference sequence). The CDR3 DNA reads as TGCAGTGCTAGAGATTATACTAGCGGGAGTAATGAGCAGTTCTTC. It encodes CSARDYTSGSNEQFF.

This clonotype has just a few counts. The chain employs TRBV7-2 and TRBJ2-1; 9 bases map to TRBD2. After removal of 6 bases from V and 6 bases from J, the junction contained 9 bases not matched to a gene. The CDR3 contains 15 residues. CDR1 and CDR2 (germline): SGHTA, FQGNSA. CDR3 DNA sequence: TGTGCCAGCAGACCAAGGACTAGCGACTCCAATGAGCAGTTCTTC. This gives the protein CASRPRTSDSNEQFF.

The chain has TRBV12-3 or TRBV12-4 and TRBJ2-1; D is possibly TRBD2 (6 bases). V lost 0 bases and J lost 4, with 13 bases in between. CDR3 length: 16 residues. The CDR3 DNA reads TGTGCCAGCAGTTTAGCCGGGACTCCCCCGTACAATGAGCAGTTCTTC. This encodes CASSLAGTPPYNEQFF.

This clonotype turned up a few times. The CDR3 sequence: CASSFKGASNQPQHF. The CDR3 DNA reads TGTGCCAGCAGTTTTAAGGGGGCAAGCAATCAGCCCCAGCATTTT. The V and J genes are TRBV12-3 or TRBV12-4 and TRBJ1-5; 7 bases line up with TRBD1. The CDR3 runs to 15 residues. Trimming removed 3 bases from V and 1 base from J; junction bases left unmatched: 3.

J is TRBJ2-3 and V is TRBV20-1; D call uncertain. Germline V gene data show CDR1 as DFQATT and CDR2 as SNEGSKA (reference sequence). Trimming stripped 1 base from V and 1 base from J, with 15 bases between. This CDR3 has 16 amino acids. The CDR3, as DNA: TGCAGTGCTAGAGCTTACACACCCTTAGGCACAGATACGCAGTATTTT. It specifies CSARAYTPLGTDTQYF.